This entry lists 8 T cell receptor beta chains sequenced from one sample in a study of T cell clones after liver transplantation. TCRdb's table, derived via immunoSEQ multiplex PCR, lists solely in-frame clones and lacks some. This sample has tens of thousands of clones, with 80% found just once. Here the sequenced sample was CD4+ T cells from blood, taken 12 months after liver transplant. The receptors were gathered from a human patient who received a liver transplant. Some T cells may trace back to the graft donor.

The CDR3 loop is CASGGTSGYEQYF. In nucleotides, the CDR3 is TGTGCCAGCGGGGGGACTAGCGGTTACGAGCAGTACTTC. The V gene is TRBV2, the J gene TRBJ2-7; 11 bases align to TRBD2. CDR3 size: 13 residues. Trimming removed 8 bases from V and 4 bases from J; junction bases left unmatched: 4. Germline lookup yields CDR1 SNHLY and CDR2 FYNNEI.

The chain recombines TRBV2 with TRBJ1-5; D call uncertain. Germline V lookup: CDR1 SNHLY, CDR2 FYNNEI. V was clipped by 3 bases and J by 1 base, with 7 bases between them. This CDR3 is 14 amino acids long. The CDR3 DNA sequence: TGTGCCAGCAGTGACAAGACGAGCAATCAGCCCCAGCATTTT. Translation: CASSDKTSNQPQHF.

The gene calls are TRBV7-2 and TRBJ2-2; perhaps TRBD2 as D (7 bases). Trimming stripped 0 bases from V and 5 bases from J, with 10 bases between. Germline values: CDR1 SGHTA, CDR2 FQGNSA. The CDR3 length is 15 residues. The CDR3 DNA sequence: TGTGCCAGCAGCTTAGCGGGAGGGGGTACCGGGGAGCTGTTTTTT. This gives the protein CASSLAGGGTGELFF. Together with reference TRBV7-2 and TRBJ2-2, the CDR3 gives the full variable domain: GAGVSQSPSNKVTEKGKDVELRCDPISGHTALYWYRQSLGQGLEFLIYFQGNSAPDKSGLPSDRFSAERTGGSVSTLTIQRTQQEDSAVYLCASSLAGGGTGELFFGEGSRLTVL.

V usage is TRBV20-1 and J usage is TRBJ2-1; 9 bases agree with TRBD2. Germline values: CDR1 DFQATT, CDR2 SNEGSKA (reference sequence). The V and J ends lost 8 bases and 7 bases, in that order; junction bases with no gene match: 3. CDR3 size: 11 residues. The CDR3 region is CSLSGRNEQFF. Written as DNA, the CDR3 is TGCAGTCTTAGCGGGAGAAATGAGCAGTTCTTC.

The rearrangement joins TRBV18 to TRBJ1-1; D gene ambiguous. V gave up 4 bases and J gave up 1 base, with 16 bases separating them. CDR1 and CDR2 (germline): KGHSH, LQKENI. The CDR3 has 16 residues. Here the CDR3 reads CASSRLEATKNTEAFF. In nucleotides, the CDR3 is TGTGCCAGCTCACGCCTGGAGGCGACCAAGAACACTGAAGCTTTCTTT.

This clone was seen only once. The chain carries TRBV10-1 and TRBJ2-2, with 9 nucleotides matching TRBD1. Germline values: CDR1 WNHNN, CDR2 SYGVQD (reference sequence). Unmatched junction bases numbered 9, after V lost 3 bases and J lost 7 bases. The CDR3 contains 16 residues. The CDR3 DNA reads TGCGCCAGCAGTGAAGGGGGGACAGGGTTCGACGGGGAGCTGTTTTTT. Amino acid sequence: CASSEGGTGFDGELFF.

This chain uses TRBV2 with TRBJ2-5; D possibly corresponds to TRBD2 (5 bases). The CDR3 loop spans 14 amino acids. Germline assignment: CDR1 SNHLY and CDR2 FYNNEI. Trimming took 3 bases from V and 2 from J, leaving 10 bases between them. CDR3 region: CASSDPWEQETQYF. The CDR3 coding sequence is TGTGCCAGCAGTGACCCCTGGGAGCAAGAGACCCAGTACTTC.

This clone was detected only a few times. This sequence joins TRBV10-3 and TRBJ2-7, with D possibly being TRBD1 (6 bases). The length of the CDR3 is 13 residues. V lost 2 bases to trimming and J lost 2 bases, with 7 bases between them. The germline CDR1 and CDR2 sequences are ENHRY and SYGVKD. The CDR3 region is CAISEQGTYEQYF. Written as DNA, the CDR3 is TGTGCCATCAGTGAGCAGGGGACCTACGAGCAGTACTTC.